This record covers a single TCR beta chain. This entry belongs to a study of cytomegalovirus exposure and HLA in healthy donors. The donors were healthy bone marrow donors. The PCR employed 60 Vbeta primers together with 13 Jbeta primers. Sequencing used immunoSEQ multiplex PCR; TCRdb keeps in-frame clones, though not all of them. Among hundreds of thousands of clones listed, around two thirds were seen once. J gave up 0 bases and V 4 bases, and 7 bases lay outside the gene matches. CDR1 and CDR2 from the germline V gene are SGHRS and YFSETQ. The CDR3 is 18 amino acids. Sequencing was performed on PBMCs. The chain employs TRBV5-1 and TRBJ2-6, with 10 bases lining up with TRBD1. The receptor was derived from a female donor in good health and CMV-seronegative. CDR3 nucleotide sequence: TGCGCCAGCAGCCTTACGGGACAGGGGTACTCTGGGGCCAACGTCCTGACTTTC. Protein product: CASSLTGQGYSGANVLTF.